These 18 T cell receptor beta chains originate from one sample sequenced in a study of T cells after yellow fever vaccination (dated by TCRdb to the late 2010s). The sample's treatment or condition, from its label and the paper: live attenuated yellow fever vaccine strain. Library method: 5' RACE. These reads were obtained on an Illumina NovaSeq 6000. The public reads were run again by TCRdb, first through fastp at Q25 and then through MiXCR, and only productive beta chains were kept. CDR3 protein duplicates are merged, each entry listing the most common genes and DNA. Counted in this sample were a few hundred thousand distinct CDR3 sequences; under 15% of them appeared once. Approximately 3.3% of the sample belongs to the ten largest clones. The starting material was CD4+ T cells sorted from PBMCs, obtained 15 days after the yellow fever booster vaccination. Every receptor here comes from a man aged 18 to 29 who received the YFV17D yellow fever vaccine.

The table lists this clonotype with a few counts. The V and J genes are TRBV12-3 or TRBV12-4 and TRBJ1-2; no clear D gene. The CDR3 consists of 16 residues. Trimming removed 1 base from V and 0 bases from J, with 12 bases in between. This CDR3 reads CASSLVIQAANYGYTF. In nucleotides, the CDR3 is TGTGCCAGCAGTTTAGTAATCCAGGCAGCTAACTATGGCTACACCTTC.

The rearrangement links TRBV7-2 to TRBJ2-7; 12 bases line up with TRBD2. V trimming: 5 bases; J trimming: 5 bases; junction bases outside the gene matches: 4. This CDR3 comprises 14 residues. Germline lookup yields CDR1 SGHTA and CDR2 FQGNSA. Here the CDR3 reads CASSRLAGENEQYF. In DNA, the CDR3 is TGTGCCAGCAGCCGACTAGCGGGGGAGAACGAGCAGTACTTC.

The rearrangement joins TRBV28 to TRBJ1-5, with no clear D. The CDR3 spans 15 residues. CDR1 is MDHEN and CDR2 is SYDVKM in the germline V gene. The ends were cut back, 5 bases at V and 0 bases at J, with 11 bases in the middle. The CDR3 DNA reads TGTGCCAGCAGTCCACACGACGGTAGCAATCAGCCCCAGCATTTT. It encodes CASSPHDGSNQPQHF.

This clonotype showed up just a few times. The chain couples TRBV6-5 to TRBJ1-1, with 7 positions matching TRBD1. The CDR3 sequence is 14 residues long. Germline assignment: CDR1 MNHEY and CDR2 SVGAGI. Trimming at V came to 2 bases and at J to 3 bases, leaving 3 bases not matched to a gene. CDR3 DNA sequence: TGTGCCAGCAGTTACAGGGGGCGCGACACTGAAGCTTTCTTT. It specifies CASSYRGRDTEAFF.

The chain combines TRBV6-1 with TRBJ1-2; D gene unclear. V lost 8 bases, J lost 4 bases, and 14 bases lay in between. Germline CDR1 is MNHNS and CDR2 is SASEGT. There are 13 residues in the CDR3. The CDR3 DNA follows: TGTGCCAGCTCCCGAGAACGTACCTATGGCTACACCTTC. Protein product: CASSRERTYGYTF.

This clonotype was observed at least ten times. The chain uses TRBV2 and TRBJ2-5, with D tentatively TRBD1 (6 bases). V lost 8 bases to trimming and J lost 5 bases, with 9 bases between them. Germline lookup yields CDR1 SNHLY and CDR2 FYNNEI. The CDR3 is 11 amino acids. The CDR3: CASQGLETQYF. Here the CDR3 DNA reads TGTGCCAGCCAGGGGTTGGAGACCCAGTACTTC.

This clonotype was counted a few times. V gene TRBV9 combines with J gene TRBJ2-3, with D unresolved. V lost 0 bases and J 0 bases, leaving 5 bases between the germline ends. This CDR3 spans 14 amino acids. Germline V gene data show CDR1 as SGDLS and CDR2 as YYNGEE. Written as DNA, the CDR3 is TGTGCCAGCAGCGTAGCGGCTAGCACAGATACGCAGTATTTT. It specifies CASSVAASTDTQYF.

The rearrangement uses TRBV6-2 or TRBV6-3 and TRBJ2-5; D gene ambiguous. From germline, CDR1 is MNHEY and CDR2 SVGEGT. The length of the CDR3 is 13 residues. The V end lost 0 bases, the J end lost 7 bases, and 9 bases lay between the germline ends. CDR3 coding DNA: TGTGCCAGCAGTTACTCAGGGTGGCGGACCCAGTACTTC. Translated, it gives CASSYSGWRTQYF.

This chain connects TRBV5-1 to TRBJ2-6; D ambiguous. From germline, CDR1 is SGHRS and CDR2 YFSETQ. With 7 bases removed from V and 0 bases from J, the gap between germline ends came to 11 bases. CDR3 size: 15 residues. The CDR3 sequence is CASGQTDSGANVLTF. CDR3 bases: TGCGCCAGCGGTCAGACGGACTCTGGGGCCAACGTCCTGACTTTC.

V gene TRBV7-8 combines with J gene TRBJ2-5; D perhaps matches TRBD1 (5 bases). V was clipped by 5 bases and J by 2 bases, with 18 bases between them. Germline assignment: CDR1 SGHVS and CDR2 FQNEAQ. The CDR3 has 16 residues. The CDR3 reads CASSPPDTWRQETQYF. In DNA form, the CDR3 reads TGTGCCAGCAGCCCCCCGGACACCTGGAGACAAGAGACCCAGTACTTC.

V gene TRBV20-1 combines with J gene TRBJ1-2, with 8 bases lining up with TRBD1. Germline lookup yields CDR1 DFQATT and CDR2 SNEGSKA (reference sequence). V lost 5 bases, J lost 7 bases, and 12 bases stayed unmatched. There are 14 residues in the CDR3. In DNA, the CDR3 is TGCAGTGCTTCACTAAACAGGGGGATTAGTGGCTACACCTTC. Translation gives CSASLNRGISGYTF.

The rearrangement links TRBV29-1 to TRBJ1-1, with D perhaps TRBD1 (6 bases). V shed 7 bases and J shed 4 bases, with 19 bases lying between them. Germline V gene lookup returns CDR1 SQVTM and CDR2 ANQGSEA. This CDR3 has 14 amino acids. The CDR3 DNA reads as TGCAGCGCGCCGCCTGAGGGGGGCGTCACTGAAGCTTTCTTT. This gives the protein CSAPPEGGVTEAFF.

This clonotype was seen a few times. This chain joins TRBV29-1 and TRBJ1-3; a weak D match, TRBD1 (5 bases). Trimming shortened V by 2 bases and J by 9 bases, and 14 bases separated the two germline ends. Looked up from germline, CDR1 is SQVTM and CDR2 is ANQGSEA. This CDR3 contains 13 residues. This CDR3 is CSVETGGSSTIYF. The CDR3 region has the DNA TGCAGCGTTGAAACAGGAGGCTCGAGCACCATATATTTT. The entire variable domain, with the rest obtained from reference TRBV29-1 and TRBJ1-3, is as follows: SAVISQKPSRDICQRGTSLTIQCQVDSQVTMMFWYRQQPGQSLTLIATANQGSEATYESGFVIDKFPISRPNLTFSTLTVSNMSPEDSSIYLCSVETGGSSTIYFGEGSWLTVV.

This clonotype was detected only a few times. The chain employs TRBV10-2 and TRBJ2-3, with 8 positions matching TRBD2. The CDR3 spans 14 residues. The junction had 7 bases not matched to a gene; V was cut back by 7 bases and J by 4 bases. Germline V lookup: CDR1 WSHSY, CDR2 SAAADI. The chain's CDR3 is CASTRTSSADTQYF. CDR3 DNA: TGCGCCAGCACCCGGACTAGCTCAGCAGATACGCAGTATTTT.

The CDR3 coding sequence is TGTGCCATCGGGCAGGGGGTCAATCAGCCCCAGCATTTT. Protein sequence: CAIGQGVNQPQHF. The genes are TRBV10-3 and TRBJ1-5; 7 bases are shared with TRBD1. After removal of 8 bases from V and 3 bases from J, the junction contained 4 bases not matched to a gene. CDR3 length: 13 amino acids. Germline CDR1 and CDR2: ENHRY and SYGVKD.

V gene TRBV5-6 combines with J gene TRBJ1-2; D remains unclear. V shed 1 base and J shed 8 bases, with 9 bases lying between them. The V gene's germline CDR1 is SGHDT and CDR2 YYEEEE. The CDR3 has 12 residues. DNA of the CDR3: TGTGCCAGCAGCTTGACCGGGAACGGCTACACCTTC. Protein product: CASSLTGNGYTF.

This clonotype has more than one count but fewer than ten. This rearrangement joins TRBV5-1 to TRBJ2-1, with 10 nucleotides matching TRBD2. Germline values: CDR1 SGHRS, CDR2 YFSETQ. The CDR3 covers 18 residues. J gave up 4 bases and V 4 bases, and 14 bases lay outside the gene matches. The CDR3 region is CASSPGDYTSGAYNEQFF. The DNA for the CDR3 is TGCGCCAGCAGCCCCGGGGACTATACTAGCGGGGCTTACAATGAGCAGTTCTTC.

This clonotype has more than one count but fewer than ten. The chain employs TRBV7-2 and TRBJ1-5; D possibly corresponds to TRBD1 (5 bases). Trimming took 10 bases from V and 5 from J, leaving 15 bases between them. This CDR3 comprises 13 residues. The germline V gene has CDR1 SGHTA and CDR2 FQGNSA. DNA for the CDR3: TGTGCCACCGGGCGGGGCGGGGATCAGCCCCAGCATTTT. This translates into CATGRGGDQPQHF.